The T cell receptor beta chain described here comes from a study of cytomegalovirus exposure and HLA in healthy donors. Regarding the study as a whole: The authors excluded some V segments, including TRBV6-2 and TRBV6-3, as indistinguishable. About 180 TCR beta chains were listed as cytomegalovirus-associated. Most TCR sequences were uncommon, yet certain public TCRs appeared in many donors.

V was shortened by 1 base and J by 5 bases, with 11 bases between the two germline ends. CDR1 and CDR2 (germline): KGHSH, LQKENI. The CDR3 loop spans 14 amino acids. Turning to this clone: The antigen remains undetermined.

PCR employed 60 Vbeta and 13 Jbeta primers. Profiled with immunoSEQ multiplex PCR; TCRdb holds only in-frame clones, not every one. The sample carries about 160,000 clones, 86% recorded once. The chain carries TRBV18 and TRBJ2-5, with D possibly matching TRBD2 (6 bases). Sequencing was performed on PBMCs. This TCR was sampled from a woman aged 18-29 years in good health and CMV-seronegative. CDR3 DNA: TGTGCCAGCTCACCACAGGGAGGAGGGGAGACCCAGTACTTC. It specifies CASSPQGGGETQYF.